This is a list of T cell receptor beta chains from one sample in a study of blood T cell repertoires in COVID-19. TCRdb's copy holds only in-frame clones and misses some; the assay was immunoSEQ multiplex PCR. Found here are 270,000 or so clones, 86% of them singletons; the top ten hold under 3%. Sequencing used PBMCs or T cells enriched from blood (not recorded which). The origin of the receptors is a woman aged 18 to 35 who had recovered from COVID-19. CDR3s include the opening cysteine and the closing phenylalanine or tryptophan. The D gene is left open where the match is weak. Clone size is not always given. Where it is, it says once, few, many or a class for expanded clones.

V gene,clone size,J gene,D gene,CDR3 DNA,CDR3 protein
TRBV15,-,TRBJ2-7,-,TGTGCCACCAGCAGAGATCGCGGGATGGGCGAGCAGTACTTC,CATSRDRGMGEQYF
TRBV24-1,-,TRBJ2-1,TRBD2,TGTGCCACCAGTGATGGGGAGGGGATCAATGAGCAGTTCTTC,CATSDGEGINEQFF
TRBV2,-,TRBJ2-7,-,TGTGCCAGCAGTGAAGAGGCGGGATACATCTACGAGCAGTACTTC,CASSEEAGYIYEQYF
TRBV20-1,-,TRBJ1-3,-,TGCAGTGCTAGTTATGGCGAAGGGGACTACTCTGGAAACACCATATATTTT,CSASYGEGDYSGNTIYF
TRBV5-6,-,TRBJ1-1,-,TGTGCCAGCAGCTATTTAACCACAGGGAACACTGAAGCTTTCTTT,CASSYLTTGNTEAFF
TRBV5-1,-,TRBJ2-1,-,TGCGCCAGCAGCTTGGTGTTCGGCGGAATATACAATGAGCAGTTCTTC,CASSLVFGGIYNEQFF
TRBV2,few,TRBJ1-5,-,TGTGCCAGCAGTGACAGGGCCAATCAGCCCCAGCATTTT,CASSDRANQPQHF
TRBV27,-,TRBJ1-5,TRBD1,TGTGCCAGCAGTTCCGGACAGGGGGTCGGTCAGCCCCAGCATTTT,CASSSGQGVGQPQHF
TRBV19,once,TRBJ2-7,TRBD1,TGTGCCAGTAGTGAACAGGGGTGGAGCTCCTACGAGCAGTACTTC,CASSEQGWSSYEQYF
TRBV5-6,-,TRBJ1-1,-,TGTGCCAGCAGCTTGGCCGGTTTAGGGGACTCGGACACTGAAGCTTTCTTT,CASSLAGLGDSDTEAFF
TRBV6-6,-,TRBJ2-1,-,TGTGCCAGCACTAGCCCGGGGTACAATGAGCAGTTCTTC,CASTSPGYNEQFF
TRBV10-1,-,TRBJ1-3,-,TGCGCCAGCAAGGGGGGGACTGCCACTCTTTTCTCTGGAAACACCATATATTTT,CASKGGTATLFSGNTIYF
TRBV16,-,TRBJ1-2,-,TGTGCCAGCAGCCAATTGGACTTCTATGGCTACACCTTC,CASSQLDFYGYTF
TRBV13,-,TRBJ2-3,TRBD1,TGTGCCAGCAGCCTACCCCCGGGGACAGGGTTCACAGATACGCAGTATTTT,CASSLPPGTGFTDTQYF
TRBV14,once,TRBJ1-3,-,TGTGCCAGCAGCCAAGAACTTGCTGGAAACACCATATATTTT,CASSQELAGNTIYF
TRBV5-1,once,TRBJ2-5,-,TGCGCCAGCAGCTTTGATTCGACAGTGTCCCAAGAGACCCAGTACTTC,CASSFDSTVSQETQYF
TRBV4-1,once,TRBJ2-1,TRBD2,TGCGCCAGCAGCCAAGATACCTCCGGGCTAGCGGGAGTACATGAGCAGTTCTTC,CASSQDTSGLAGVHEQFF
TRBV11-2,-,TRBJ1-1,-,TGTGCCAGCAGCTTACTTACGGGATCGAACACTGAAGCTTTCTTT,CASSLLTGSNTEAFF
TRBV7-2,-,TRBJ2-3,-,TGTGCCAGCAGCGCTATCCCATCGGGTACGCAGTATTTT,CASSAIPSGTQYF
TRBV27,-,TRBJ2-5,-,TGTGCCAGCAGTCCTCTGGACACCCAAGAGACCCAGTACTTC,CASSPLDTQETQYF
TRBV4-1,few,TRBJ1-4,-,TGCGCCAGCAGCCAAGATCGGGGTAATGAAAAACTGTTTTTT,CASSQDRGNEKLFF
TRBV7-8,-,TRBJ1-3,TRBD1,TGTGCCAGCAGCCAAACAGGGGGGATCGGAAACACCATATATTTT,CASSQTGGIGNTIYF
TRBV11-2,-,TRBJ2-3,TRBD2,TGTGCCAGCAGCCCTGCGGGGGCAGATACGCAGTATTTT,CASSPAGADTQYF
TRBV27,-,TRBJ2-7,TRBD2,TGTGCCAGCAGTCTGACTAGCGGGGCCTCCTACGAGCAGTACTTC,CASSLTSGASYEQYF
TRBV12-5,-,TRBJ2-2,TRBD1,TGTGCTAGTGGTCGGACAGGGGGCGCGGGAGTCCCCGGGGAGCTGTTTTTT,CASGRTGGAGVPGELFF
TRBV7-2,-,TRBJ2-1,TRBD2,TGTGCCAGCAGCCCCCTAGCGGGCTCCGGGGCCAGTGAGCAGTTCTTC,CASSPLAGSGASEQFF
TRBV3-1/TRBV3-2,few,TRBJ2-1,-,TGTGCCAGCAGCCAGGACTGGCCCTCCTACAATGAGCAGTTCTTC,CASSQDWPSYNEQFF
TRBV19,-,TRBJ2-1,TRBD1,TGTGCCAGTAGTATTTCAGGGGGCGAAGGCAATGAGCAGTTCTTC,CASSISGGEGNEQFF
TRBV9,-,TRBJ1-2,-,TGTGCCAGCAGCGTCGGACAGAACTTTAACTATGGCTACACCTTC,CASSVGQNFNYGYTF
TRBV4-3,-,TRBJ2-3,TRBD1,TGCGCCAGCAGCCACCGACGACAGGGTAGCACAGATACGCAGTATTTT,CASSHRRQGSTDTQYF
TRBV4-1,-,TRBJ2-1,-,TGCGCCAGCAGCCAAGCACGCGGCGGCCTATACAATGAGCAGTTCTTC,CASSQARGGLYNEQFF
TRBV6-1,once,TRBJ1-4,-,TGTGCCAGCAGTGAATTGCAGGGTGGAGAAAAACTGTTTTTT,CASSELQGGEKLFF
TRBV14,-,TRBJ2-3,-,TGTGCCAGCAGCAGGACAGTCACAGATACGCAGTATTTT,CASSRTVTDTQYF
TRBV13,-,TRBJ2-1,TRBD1,TGTGCCAGCAGCAGCGGACAGGACGAGAATGAGCAGTTCTTC,CASSSGQDENEQFF
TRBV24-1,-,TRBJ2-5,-,TGTGCCACCAGTGGTAATTTCCAAGAGACCCAGTACTTC,CATSGNFQETQYF
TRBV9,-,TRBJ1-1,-,TGTGCCAGCAGCGTAGAGGGACTCACCTATACTGAAGCTTTCTTT,CASSVEGLTYTEAFF
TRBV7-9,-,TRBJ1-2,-,TGTGCCAGCAGCTTAAGTCGACAGAACTTATATGGCTACACCTTC,CASSLSRQNLYGYTF
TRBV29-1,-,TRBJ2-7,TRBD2,TGCAGCGTTGAAAGTCTAGCGGGAGATGAGCAGTACTTC,CSVESLAGDEQYF
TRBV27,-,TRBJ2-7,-,TGTGCCAGCAGTTTATCTACAGCCTCCTACGAGCAGTACTTC,CASSLSTASYEQYF
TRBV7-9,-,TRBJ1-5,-,TGTGCCAGCAGCCCCGGGGGGTTGTCCCAGCATTTT,CASSPGGLSQHF